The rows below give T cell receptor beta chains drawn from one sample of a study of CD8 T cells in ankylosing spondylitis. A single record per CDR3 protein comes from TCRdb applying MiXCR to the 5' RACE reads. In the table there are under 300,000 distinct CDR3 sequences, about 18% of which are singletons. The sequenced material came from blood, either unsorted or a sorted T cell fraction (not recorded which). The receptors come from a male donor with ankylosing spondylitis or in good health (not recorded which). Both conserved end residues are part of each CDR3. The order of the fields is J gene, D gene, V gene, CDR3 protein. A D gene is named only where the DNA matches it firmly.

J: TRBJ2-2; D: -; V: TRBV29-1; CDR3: CSAREGGAGGELFF
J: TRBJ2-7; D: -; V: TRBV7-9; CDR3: CASSLVFRGSYEQYF
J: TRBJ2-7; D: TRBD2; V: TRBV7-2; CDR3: CASSLKAGGIYEQYF
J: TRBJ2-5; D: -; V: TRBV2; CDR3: CASSEFREETQYF
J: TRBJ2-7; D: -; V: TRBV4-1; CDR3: CASSPKGLSYEQYF
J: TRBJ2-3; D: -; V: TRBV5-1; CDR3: CASSLAGSSSDTQYF
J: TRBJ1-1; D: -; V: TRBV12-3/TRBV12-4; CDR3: CASSPHHTEAFF
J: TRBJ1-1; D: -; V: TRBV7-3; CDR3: CASSLLGTGDTEAFF
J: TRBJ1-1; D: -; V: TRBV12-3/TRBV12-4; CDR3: CASSPQGSEAFF
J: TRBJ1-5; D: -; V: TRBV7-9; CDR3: CASSLTDGIRDQPQHF
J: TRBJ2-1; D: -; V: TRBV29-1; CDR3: CSVPPGQSNNEQFF
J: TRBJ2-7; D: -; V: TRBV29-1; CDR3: CSVEAATNSYEQYF
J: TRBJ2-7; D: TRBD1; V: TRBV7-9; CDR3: CASSLAQGATYEQYF
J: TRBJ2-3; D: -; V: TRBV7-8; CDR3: CASSLVLSSTDTQYF
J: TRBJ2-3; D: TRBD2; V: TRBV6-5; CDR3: CASSYGGSGRGGDSDTQYF
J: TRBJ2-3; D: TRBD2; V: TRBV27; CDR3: CASHDLGLAETDTQYF
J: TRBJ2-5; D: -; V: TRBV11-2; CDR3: CASSLEVGNPETQYF
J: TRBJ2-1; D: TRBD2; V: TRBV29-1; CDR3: CSVEPTGLARYNEQFF
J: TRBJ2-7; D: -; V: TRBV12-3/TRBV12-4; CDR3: CASSWAPDLRRHEQYF
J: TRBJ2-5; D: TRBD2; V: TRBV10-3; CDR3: CAISESRLAGIETQYF
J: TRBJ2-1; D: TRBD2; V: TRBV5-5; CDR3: CASSPSVDGRVYEQFF
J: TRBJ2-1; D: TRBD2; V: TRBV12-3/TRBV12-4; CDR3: CASSHRLAGVRNEQFF
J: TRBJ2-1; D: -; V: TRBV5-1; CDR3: CASSPDGNEQFF
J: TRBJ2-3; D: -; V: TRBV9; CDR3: CASSVGHSTDTQYF
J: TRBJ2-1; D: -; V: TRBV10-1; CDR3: CASSDMGRPNEQFF
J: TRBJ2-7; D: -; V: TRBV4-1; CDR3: CASSHDLTNEQYF
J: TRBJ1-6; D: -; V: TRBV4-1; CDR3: CASSQDRVQGSSPLHF
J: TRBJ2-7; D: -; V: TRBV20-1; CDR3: CSARDYSSSGGEQYF
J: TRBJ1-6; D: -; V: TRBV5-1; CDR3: CASSLAFTASSYNSPLHF
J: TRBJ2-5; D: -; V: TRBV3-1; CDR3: CASSQDFGQQETQYF
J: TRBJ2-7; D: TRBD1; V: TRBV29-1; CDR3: CSVGDSPSYEQYF
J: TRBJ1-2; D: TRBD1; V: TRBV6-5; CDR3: CASSYFDRGGGYTF
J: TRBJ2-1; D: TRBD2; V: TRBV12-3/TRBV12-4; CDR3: CASSLKIGGLAPYNEQFF
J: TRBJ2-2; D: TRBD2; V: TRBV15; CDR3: CATSRASGTPPRDTGELFF
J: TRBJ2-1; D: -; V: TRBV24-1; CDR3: CATSDPTQGNEQFF
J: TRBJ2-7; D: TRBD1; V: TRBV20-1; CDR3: CSARDRQGISYEQYF
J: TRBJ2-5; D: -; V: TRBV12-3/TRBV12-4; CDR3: CASSLILFDGETQYF
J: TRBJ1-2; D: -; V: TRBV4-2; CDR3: CASSQSLSEAYGYTF
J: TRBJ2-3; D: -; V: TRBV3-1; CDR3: CASSQEAGRPTDTQYF
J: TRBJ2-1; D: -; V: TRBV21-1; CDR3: CASSNTSGRVAEQFF
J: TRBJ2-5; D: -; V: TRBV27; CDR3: CASSLSWQQETQYF
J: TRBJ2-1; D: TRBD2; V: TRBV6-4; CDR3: CASSRGGTSGPNEQFF
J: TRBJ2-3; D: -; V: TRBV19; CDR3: CASKTQLGATDTQYF
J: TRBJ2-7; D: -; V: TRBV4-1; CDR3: CASSLTGQSARAYEQYF
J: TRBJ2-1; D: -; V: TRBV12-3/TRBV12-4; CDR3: CASRTLYEQFF
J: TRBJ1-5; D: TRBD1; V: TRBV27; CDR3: CASRQGSPNQPQHF
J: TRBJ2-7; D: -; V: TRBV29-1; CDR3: CSALAGYQDEQYF
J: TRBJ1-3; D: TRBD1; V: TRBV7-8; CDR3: CASSFRDRADTIYF
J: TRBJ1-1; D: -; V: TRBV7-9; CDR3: CASRRIGGEPEAFF
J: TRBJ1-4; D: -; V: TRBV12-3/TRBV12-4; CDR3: CASSLEAGLATNEKLFF
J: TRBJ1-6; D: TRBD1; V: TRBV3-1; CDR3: CASSQDLQGVYSPLHF
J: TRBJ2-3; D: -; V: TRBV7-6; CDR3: CASSLDTTDTQYF
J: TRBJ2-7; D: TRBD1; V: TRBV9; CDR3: CASSVGTGVSEQYF
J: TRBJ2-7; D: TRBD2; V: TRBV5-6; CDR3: CASSSRTSSSYEQYF
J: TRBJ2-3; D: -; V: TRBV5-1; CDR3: CASSFDLTDTQYF
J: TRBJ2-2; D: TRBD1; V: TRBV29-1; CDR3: CSVVSQGASGELFF
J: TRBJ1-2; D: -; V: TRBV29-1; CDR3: CSVEDRDTFNYGYTF